The sequence of this T cell receptor (beta chain) was determined in a study of blood T cell repertoires in COVID-19. The CDR3 spans 15 residues. V was trimmed by 4 bases and J by 2 bases, leaving 15 bases between them. CDR1 is SGHNT and CDR2 is YYREEE in the germline V gene (reference sequence). Authors' data handling: Nucleated cell number was recorded as an estimate derived from reference gene primer amplification. The protocol was immunoSEQ multiplex PCR, while the TCRdb copy is restricted to in-frame clones and leaves out a portion. The V and J calls and the clone size are those of that table, but D and trimming were determined from the DNA. The top ten hold over 1.5% of the sample, which has some 240,000 clones, 65% to 85% seen once.

This sequence was found in a woman between 40 and 55 years old who had recovered from COVID-19. This sequence joins TRBV5-4 and TRBJ2-5; D perhaps matches TRBD1 (6 bases). Specimen: peripheral blood. This CDR3 reads CASSGGRGQQETQYF. The DNA of the CDR3 is TGTGCCAGCAGCGGGGGTCGGGGACAACAAGAGACCCAGTACTTC.